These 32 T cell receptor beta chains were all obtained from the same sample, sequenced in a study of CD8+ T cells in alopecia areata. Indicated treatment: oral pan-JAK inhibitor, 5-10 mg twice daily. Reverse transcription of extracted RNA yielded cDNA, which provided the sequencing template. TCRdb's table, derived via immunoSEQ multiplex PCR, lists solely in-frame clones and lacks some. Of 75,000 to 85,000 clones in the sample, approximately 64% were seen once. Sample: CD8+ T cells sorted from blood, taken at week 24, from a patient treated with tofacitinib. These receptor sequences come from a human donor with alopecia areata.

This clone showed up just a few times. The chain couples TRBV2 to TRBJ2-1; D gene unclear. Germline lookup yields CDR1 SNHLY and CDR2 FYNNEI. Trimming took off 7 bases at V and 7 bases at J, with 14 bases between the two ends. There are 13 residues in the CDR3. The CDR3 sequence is CASNEGMGNEQFF. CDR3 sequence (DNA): TGTGCCAGCAACGAAGGGATGGGGAATGAGCAGTTCTTC.

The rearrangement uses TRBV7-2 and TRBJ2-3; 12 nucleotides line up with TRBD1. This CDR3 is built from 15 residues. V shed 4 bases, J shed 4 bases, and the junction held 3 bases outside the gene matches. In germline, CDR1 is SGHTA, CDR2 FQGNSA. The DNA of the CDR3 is TGTGCCAGCAGCTGGGACAGGGGGCTCTCAGATACGCAGTATTTT. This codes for CASSWDRGLSDTQYF.

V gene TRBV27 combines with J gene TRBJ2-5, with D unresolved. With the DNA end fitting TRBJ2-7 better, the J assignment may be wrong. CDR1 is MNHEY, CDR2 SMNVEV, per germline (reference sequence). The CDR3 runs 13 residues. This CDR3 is CASRPASSYEQYF. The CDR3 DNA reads TGTGCCAGCCGACCGGCCAGCTCCTACGAGCAGTACTTC.

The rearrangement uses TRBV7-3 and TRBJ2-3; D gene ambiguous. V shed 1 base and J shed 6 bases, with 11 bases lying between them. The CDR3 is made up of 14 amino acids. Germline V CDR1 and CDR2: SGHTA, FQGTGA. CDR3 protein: CASSLSFSTDTQYF. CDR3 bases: TGTGCCAGCAGCTTAAGTTTTTCCACGGATACGCAGTATTTT.

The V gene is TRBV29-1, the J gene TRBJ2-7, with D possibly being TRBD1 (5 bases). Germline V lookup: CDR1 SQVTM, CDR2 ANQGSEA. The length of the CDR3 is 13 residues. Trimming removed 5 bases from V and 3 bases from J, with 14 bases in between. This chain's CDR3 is CSVRGFQGYEQYF. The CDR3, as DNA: TGCAGCGTTCGAGGATTCCAGGGCTACGAGCAGTACTTC.

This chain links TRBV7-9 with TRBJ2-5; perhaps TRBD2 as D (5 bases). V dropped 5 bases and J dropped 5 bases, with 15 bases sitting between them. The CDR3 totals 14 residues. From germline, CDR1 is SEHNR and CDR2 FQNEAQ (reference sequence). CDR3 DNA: TGTGCCAGCAGCCTCTCCGGGGTCCGGGAGACCCAGTACTTC. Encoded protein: CASSLSGVRETQYF.

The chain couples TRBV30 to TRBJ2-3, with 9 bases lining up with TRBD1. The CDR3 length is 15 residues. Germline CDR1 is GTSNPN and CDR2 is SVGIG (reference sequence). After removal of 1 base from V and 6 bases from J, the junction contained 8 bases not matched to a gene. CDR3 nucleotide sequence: TGTGCCTGGAGTGCGCGGACAGGGGCGTGGGATACGCAGTATTTT. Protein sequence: CAWSARTGAWDTQYF.

CDR3 nucleotide sequence: TGTGCCAGCACCACCAGCACTACCTACGAGCAGTACTTC. Protein: CASTTSTTYEQYF. The V gene is TRBV7-9, the J gene TRBJ2-7; D remains unclear. V shed 7 bases and J shed 2 bases, with 12 bases lying between them. This CDR3 is built from 13 residues. Germline V gene sequence: CDR1 SEHNR, CDR2 FQNEAQ (reference sequence).

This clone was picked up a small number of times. CDR3 amino acids: CASSQMRRGVGEQYF. The CDR3 DNA reads as TGCGCCAGCAGCCAGATGCGGAGGGGGGTTGGCGAGCAGTACTTC. The chain joins TRBV4-1 to TRBJ2-7; D assignment may be TRBD1 or TRBD2 (6 bases each). Germline CDR1 and CDR2: MGHRA and YSYEKL. Trimming took off 3 bases at V and 6 bases at J, with 18 bases between the two ends. CDR3 length equals 15 residues.

The CDR3 region has the DNA TGTGCCAGCAGCGTAGTGGTGGGTACGGACAATGAGCAGTTCTTC. Its protein is CASSVVVGTDNEQFF. The J gene is TRBJ2-1, the V gene TRBV9; no firm D call. The V and J ends lost 0 bases and 5 bases respectively, with 12 bases between them. Germline CDR1 reads SGDLS; CDR2 reads YYNGEE. This CDR3 is built from 15 residues.

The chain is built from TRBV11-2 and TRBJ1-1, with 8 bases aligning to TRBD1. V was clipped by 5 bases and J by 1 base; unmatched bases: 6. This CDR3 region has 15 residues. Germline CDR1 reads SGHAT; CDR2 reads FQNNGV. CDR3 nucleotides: TGTGCCAGCAGCCAGGCAGGACAGGGGAACACTGAAGCTTTCTTT. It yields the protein CASSQAGQGNTEAFF.

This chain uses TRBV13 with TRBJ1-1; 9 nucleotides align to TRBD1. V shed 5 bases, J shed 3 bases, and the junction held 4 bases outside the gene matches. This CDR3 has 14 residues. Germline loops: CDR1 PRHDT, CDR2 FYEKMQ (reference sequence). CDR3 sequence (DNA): TGTGCCAGCAGCCAACAGGGGGCCTACACTGAAGCTTTCTTT. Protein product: CASSQQGAYTEAFF.

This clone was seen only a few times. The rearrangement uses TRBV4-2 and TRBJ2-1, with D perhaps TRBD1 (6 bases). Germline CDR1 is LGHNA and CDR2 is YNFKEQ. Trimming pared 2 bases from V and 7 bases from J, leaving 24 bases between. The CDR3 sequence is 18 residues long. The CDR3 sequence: CASSQNTGTGTYNNEQFF. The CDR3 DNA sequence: TGTGCCAGCAGCCAAAATACAGGGACGGGGACCTACAATAATGAGCAGTTCTTC.

Here the CDR3 DNA reads TGTGCCAGCTCACCACCGGAACTAGGGACCTACACCGGGGAGCTGTTTTTT. It codes for CASSPPELGTYTGELFF. The chain joins TRBV18 to TRBJ2-2; possibly TRBD1 or TRBD2 for D (5 bases each). Trimming took 0 bases from V and 3 from J, leaving 14 bases between them. CDR3 length: 17 amino acids. CDR1 and CDR2 from the germline V gene are KGHSH and LQKENI.

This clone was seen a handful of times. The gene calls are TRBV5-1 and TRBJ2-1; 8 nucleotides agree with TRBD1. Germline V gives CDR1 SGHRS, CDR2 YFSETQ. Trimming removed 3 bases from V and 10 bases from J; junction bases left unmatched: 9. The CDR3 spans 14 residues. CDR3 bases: TGCGCCAGCAGCTCCCAGGGGGCAGTACAGGAGCAGTTCTTC. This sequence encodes CASSSQGAVQEQFF.

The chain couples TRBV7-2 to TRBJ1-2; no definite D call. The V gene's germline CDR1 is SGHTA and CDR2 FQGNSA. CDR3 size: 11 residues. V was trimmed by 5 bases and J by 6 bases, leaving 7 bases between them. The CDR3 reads CASSITDGYTF. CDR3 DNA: TGTGCCAGCAGCATCACAGATGGCTACACCTTC.

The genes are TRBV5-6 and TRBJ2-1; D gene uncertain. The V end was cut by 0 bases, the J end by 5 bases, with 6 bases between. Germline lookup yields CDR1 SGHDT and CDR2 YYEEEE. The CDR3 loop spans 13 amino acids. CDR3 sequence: CASSLVQNNEQFF. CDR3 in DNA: TGTGCCAGCAGCTTGGTTCAGAACAATGAGCAGTTCTTC.

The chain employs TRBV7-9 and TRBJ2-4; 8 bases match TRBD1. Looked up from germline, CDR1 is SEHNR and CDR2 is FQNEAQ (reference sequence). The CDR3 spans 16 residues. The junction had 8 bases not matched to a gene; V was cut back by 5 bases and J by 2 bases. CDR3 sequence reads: CASSRPRGPSKNIQYF. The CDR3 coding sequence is TGTGCCAGCAGCAGACCCAGGGGGCCCTCCAAAAACATTCAGTACTTC. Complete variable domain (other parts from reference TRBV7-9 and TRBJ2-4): DTGVSQNPRHKITKRGQNVTFRCDPISEHNRLYWYRQTLGQGPEFLTYFQNEAQLEKSRLLSDRFSAERPKGSFSTLEIQRTEQGDSAMYLCASSRPRGPSKNIQYFGAGTRLSVL.

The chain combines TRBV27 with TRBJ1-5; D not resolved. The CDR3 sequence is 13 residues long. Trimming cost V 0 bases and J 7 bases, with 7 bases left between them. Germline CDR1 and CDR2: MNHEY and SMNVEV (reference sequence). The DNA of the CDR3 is TGTGCCAGCAGTTTATCGCGGCACCAGCCCCAGCATTTT. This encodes CASSLSRHQPQHF.

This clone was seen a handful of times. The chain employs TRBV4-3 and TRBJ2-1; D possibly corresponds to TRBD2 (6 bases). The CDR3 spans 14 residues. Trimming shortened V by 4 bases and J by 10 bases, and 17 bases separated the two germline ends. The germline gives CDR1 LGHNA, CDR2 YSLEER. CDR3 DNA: TGCGCCAGCAGCCTGACTCTGGGGGGTGGGGAGCAGTTCTTC. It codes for CASSLTLGGGEQFF.

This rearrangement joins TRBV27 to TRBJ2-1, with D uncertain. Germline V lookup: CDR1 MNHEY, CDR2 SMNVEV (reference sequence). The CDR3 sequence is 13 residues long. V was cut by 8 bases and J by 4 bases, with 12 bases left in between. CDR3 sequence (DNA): TGTGCCAGCCGGGCCATACTTTACAATGAGCAGTTCTTC. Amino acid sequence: CASRAILYNEQFF.

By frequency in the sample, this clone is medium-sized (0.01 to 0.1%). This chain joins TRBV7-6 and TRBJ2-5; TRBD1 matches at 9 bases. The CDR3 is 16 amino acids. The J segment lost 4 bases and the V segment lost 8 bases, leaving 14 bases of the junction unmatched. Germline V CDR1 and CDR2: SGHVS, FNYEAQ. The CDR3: CASLESPTGGGETQYF. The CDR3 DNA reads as TGTGCCAGCCTAGAAAGTCCAACAGGGGGCGGAGAGACCCAGTACTTC.

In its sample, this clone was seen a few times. The chain's CDR3 is CASSSPDRPYEQYF. CDR3 DNA: TGTGCCAGCAGTTCCCCGGACAGACCTTACGAGCAGTACTTC. The chain joins TRBV27 to TRBJ2-7; the D gene is possibly TRBD1 (6 bases). In germline, CDR1 is MNHEY, CDR2 SMNVEV (reference sequence). The CDR3 runs 14 residues. V shed 4 bases and J shed 4 bases, with 14 bases lying between them.

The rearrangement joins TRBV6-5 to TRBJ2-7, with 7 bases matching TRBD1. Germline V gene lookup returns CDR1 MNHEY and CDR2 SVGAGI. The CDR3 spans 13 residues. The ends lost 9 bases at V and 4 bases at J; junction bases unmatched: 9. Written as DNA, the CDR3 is TGTGCCAGTCGACAGGGTATAGCGTACGAGCAGTACTTC. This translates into CASRQGIAYEQYF.

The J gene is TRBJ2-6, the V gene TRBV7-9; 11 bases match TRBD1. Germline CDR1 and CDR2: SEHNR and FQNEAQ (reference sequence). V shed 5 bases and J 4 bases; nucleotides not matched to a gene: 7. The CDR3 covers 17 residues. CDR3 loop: CASSRTGGLAGANVLTF. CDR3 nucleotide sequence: TGTGCCAGCAGCCGGACAGGGGGCTTGGCGGGGGCCAACGTCCTGACTTTC. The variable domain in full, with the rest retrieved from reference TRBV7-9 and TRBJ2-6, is DTGVSQNPRHKITKRGQNVTFRCDPISEHNRLYWYRQTLGQGPEFLTYFQNEAQLEKSRLLSDRFSAERPKGSFSTLEIQRTEQGDSAMYLCASSRTGGLAGANVLTFGAGSRLTVL.

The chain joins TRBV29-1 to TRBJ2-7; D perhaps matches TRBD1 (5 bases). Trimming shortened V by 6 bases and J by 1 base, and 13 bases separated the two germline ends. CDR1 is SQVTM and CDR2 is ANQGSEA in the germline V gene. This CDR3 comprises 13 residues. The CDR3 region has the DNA TGCAGCGTCAGGACGGACATTTCCTACGAGCAGTACTTC. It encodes CSVRTDISYEQYF.

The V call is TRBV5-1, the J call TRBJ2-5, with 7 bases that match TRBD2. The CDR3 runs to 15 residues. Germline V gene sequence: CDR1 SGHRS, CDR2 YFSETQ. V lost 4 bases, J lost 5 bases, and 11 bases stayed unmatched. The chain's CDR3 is CASSASGTTSETQYF. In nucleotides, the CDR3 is TGCGCCAGCAGCGCCTCCGGGACTACCTCTGAGACCCAGTACTTC.

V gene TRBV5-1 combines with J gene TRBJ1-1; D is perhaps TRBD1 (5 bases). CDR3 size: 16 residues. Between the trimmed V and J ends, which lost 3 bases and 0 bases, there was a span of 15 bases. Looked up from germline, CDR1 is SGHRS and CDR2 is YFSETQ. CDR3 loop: CASSWGREAVNTEAFF. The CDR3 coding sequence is TGCGCCAGCAGCTGGGGGAGGGAAGCGGTGAACACTGAAGCTTTCTTT.

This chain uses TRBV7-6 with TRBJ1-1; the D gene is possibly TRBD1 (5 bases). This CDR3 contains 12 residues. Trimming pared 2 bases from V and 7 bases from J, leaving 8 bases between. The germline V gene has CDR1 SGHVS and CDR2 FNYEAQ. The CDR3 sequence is CASSLQRGEAFF. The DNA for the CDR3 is TGTGCCAGCAGCTTACAGAGGGGTGAAGCTTTCTTT. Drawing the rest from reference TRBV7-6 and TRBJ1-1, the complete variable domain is GAGVSQSPRYKVTKRGQDVALRCDPISGHVSLYWYRQALGQGPEFLTYFNYEAQQDKSGLPNDRFSAERPEGSISTLTIQRTEQRDSAMYRCASSLQRGEAFFGQGTRLTVV.

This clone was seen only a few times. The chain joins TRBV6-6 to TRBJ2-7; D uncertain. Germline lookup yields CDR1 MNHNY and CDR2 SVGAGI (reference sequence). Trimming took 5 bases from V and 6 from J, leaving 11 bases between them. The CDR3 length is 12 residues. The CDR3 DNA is TGTGCCAGCAGTGACGTTACTGGCGAGCAGTACTTC. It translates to CASSDVTGEQYF.

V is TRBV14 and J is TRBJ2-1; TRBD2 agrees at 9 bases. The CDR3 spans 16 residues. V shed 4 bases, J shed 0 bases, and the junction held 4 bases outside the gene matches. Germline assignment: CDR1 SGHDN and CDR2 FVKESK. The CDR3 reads CASSPLAGSSYNEQFF. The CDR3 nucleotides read TGTGCCAGCAGCCCCCTAGCGGGGAGCTCCTACAATGAGCAGTTCTTC.

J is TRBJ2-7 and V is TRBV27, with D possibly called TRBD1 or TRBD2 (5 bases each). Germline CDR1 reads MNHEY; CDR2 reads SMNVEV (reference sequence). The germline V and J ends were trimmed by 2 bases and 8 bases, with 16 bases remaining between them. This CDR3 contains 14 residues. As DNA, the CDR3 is TGTGCCAGCAGTTTACGTGGCACGAGGGGCAAGCAGTACTTC. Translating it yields CASSLRGTRGKQYF.